These T cell receptor beta chains were read from a single sample in a study of T cell responses to AZD1222 COVID-19 vaccine. This table comes from immunoSEQ multiplex PCR, and its TCRdb copy is limited to in-frame clones, with some not included. This table has around 84,000 clones, about 85% appearing once. The source was peripheral blood, collected on day 0 of AZD1222 vaccination. Source of these receptors: an adult in good health. Each CDR3 is given with its conserved first and last residue. Each record gives: V gene, J gene, clone size, D gene, CDR3 DNA, CDR3 protein. The D gene is left open where the match is weak. Expanded clones get a size class; other rows say once, few or many, or leave the size out.

TRBV6-2/TRBV6-3,TRBJ2-3,-,-,TGTGCCAGCAGTTTAGGCACATCGCTTCCCGCGGATACGCAGTATTTT,CASSLGTSLPADTQYF
TRBV7-2,TRBJ1-5,-,-,TGTGCCAGCAGCTTCCTGGGCCCAAATAGCAATCAGCCCCAGCATTTT,CASSFLGPNSNQPQHF
TRBV19,TRBJ1-1,-,-,TGTGCCAGTAGTATAAACCGGGACCGAACTGAAGCTTTCTTT,CASSINRDRTEAFF
TRBV6-5,TRBJ1-1,-,-,TGTGCCAGCAACTCAATACGAGGCGCTGAAGCTTTCTTT,CASNSIRGAEAFF
TRBV7-9,TRBJ1-1,-,-,TGTGCCAGCAGCTTAGCCGGGAACACTGAAGCTTTCTTT,CASSLAGNTEAFF
TRBV4-1,TRBJ1-2,-,TRBD1,TGCGCCAGCAGCCAAGTCGAGACAGGGGTAGGAGGCTACACCTTC,CASSQVETGVGGYTF
TRBV6-2/TRBV6-3,TRBJ2-7,-,TRBD2,TGTGCCAGCAGTTCCGGGGGGGAGCGGGCAATCGCCAAGCAGTACTTC,CASSSGGERAIAKQYF
TRBV27,TRBJ1-1,-,-,TGTGCCAGCAGTTTTACAGGGATTTCTTCTGAAGCTTTCTTT,CASSFTGISSEAFF
TRBV29-1,TRBJ1-2,-,-,TGCAGCGTTGCGGAACAGCCGTTGAACTATGGCTACACCTTC,CSVAEQPLNYGYTF
TRBV19,TRBJ2-2,-,-,TGTGCCAGTAGTCACGAGGATGCCACCGGGGAGCTGTTTTTT,CASSHEDATGELFF
TRBV10-3,TRBJ1-1,-,TRBD1,TGTGCCATCTCCGGGACAGTGATCACTGAAGCTTTCTTT,CAISGTVITEAFF
TRBV7-3,TRBJ1-6,-,-,TGTGCCAGCAGCGAATCGGCCAGTTATAATTCACCCCTCCACTTT,CASSESASYNSPLHF
TRBV5-1,TRBJ2-3,-,-,TGCGCCAGCAGTGGACTCCCGGGAACAGATACGCAGTATTTT,CASSGLPGTDTQYF
TRBV6-6,TRBJ2-7,-,TRBD1,TGTGCCAGCAGACTTGGACAGGGTAACTACGAGCAGTACTTC,CASRLGQGNYEQYF
TRBV19,TRBJ2-2,-,-,TGTGCCAGTAGTATAAGGGGGAGGGCCACCGGGGAGCTGTTTTTT,CASSIRGRATGELFF
TRBV7-9,TRBJ2-5,once,TRBD2,TGTGCCAGCAGCTTAAGCCTAGCGGGAGAGACCCAGTACTTC,CASSLSLAGETQYF
TRBV5-1,TRBJ2-5,-,-,TGCGCCAGCAGCTTGGCCCCAGGGCCCGAGTCCACCCAGTACTTC,CASSLAPGPESTQYF
TRBV4-3,TRBJ2-2,-,-,TGCGCCAGCAGCCAAGATCGCGGTAACACCGGGGAGCTGTTTTTT,CASSQDRGNTGELFF
TRBV19,TRBJ1-3,-,-,TGTGCCAGTAGTATAGGGCCCCCGGCGAGAAGGGACACCATATATTTT,CASSIGPPARRDTIYF
TRBV7-3,TRBJ2-2,-,TRBD2,TGTGCCAGCAGCTTTAGCGGGACGAACACCGGGGAGCTGTTTTTT,CASSFSGTNTGELFF
TRBV13,TRBJ2-3,once,TRBD2,TGTGCCAGCAGCTGGCCACTAGCGGGAGGTGAATTGGGGATCCGTGATACGCAGTATTTT,CASSWPLAGGELGIRDTQYF
TRBV7-3,TRBJ2-2,-,TRBD2,TGTGCCAGCAGCACCAGCGGGAGGGGCTCGGCCGGGGAGCTGTTTTTT,CASSTSGRGSAGELFF
TRBV7-2,TRBJ1-1,-,TRBD1,TGTGCCAGCAGCTATATGCACAGGGGGGAGGCTTTCTTT,CASSYMHRGEAFF
TRBV3-1/TRBV3-2,TRBJ1-5,-,-,TGTGCCAGCAGCCAAGAGAGATACAGGGCGGGAGATCAGCCCCAGCATTTT,CASSQERYRAGDQPQHF
TRBV5-4,TRBJ2-1,-,-,TGTGCCAGCAGCCGACCTCCTAGCTTCCCTAGTGAGCAGTTCTTC,CASSRPPSFPSEQFF
TRBV19,TRBJ2-7,-,TRBD1,TGTGCCAGTAGCCGGGACAGGGAACTCTCCTACGAGCAGTACTTC,CASSRDRELSYEQYF
TRBV27,TRBJ2-3,-,-,TGTGCCAGCAGTTCACGGACTTTTCTAGCGGATACGCAGTATTTT,CASSSRTFLADTQYF
TRBV19,TRBJ2-1,-,-,TGTGCCAGTAGTATATACAGTGGCGATGAGCAGTTCTTC,CASSIYSGDEQFF
TRBV2,TRBJ1-6,-,-,TGTGCCAGCAGAGCCTATACAGGGATTCGCTCTACTAGCTCCTATAATTCACCCCTCCACTTT,CASRAYTGIRSTSSYNSPLHF
TRBV6-2/TRBV6-3,TRBJ2-2,-,-,TGTGCCAGCAGTTACTCAGATAGTACCGGGGAGCTGTTTTTT,CASSYSDSTGELFF
TRBV25-1,TRBJ1-5,-,-,TGTGCCAGCAGCTCTCAGGGCTATAGCAATCAGCCCCAGCATTTT,CASSSQGYSNQPQHF
TRBV19,TRBJ2-6,once,TRBD1,TGTGCCAGTAGTACCGGGACAGGGGCCTCTGGGGCCAACGTCCTGACTTTC,CASSTGTGASGANVLTF
TRBV11-2,TRBJ1-3,-,-,TGTGCCAGCAGTCAAGGACAGCTCTCTGGAAACACCATATATTTT,CASSQGQLSGNTIYF
TRBV7-6,TRBJ1-5,-,-,TGTGCCAGCAGCTTAAAAACGGGGAGGAGCAATCAGCCCCAGCATTTT,CASSLKTGRSNQPQHF
TRBV6-2/TRBV6-3,TRBJ2-1,-,TRBD2,TGTGCCAGCAGTCAACCCGCACTAGCGGGAGAAAGGGGGCAGTTCTTC,CASSQPALAGERGQFF
TRBV5-1,TRBJ1-1,once,TRBD1,TGCGCCAGCAGCTTCCTCGAAACAGGGGGCGCCATGAACACTGAAGCTTTCTTT,CASSFLETGGAMNTEAFF
TRBV7-8,TRBJ1-3,-,TRBD1,TGTGCCAGCAGCGTGCAGACAGGGGGTAGAGGAAACACCATATATTTT,CASSVQTGGRGNTIYF
TRBV7-9,TRBJ1-1,-,-,TGTGCCAGCAGCCCGCCGGGGGGAGGGAGGAACACTGAAGCTTTCTTT,CASSPPGGGRNTEAFF
TRBV3-1/TRBV3-2,TRBJ1-4,-,TRBD1,TGTGCCAGCAGCCAGAGACAGGGATCTGAAAAACTGTTTTTT,CASSQRQGSEKLFF
TRBV10-1,TRBJ2-1,-,TRBD2,TGCGCCAGCAGACTCGGACTAGCGGGAGGCAATGAGCAGTTCTTC,CASRLGLAGGNEQFF
TRBV6-5,TRBJ2-7,-,-,TGTGCCAGCAGTTACTCAGATCCGTCCCCTTACGAGCAGTACTTC,CASSYSDPSPYEQYF
TRBV18,TRBJ2-7,-,TRBD2,TGTGCCAGCTCACCACCGACAGCGGGAGGGCCGCAAGAGCAGTACTTC,CASSPPTAGGPQEQYF
TRBV6-5,TRBJ1-2,few,TRBD1,TGTGCCAGCAGTCCCGGGACAGGGGGAGTCTATGGCTACACCTTC,CASSPGTGGVYGYTF
TRBV14,TRBJ2-7,-,TRBD2,TGTGCCAGCAGCCAAGGACTAGCGGGTGGAGAGCAGTACTTC,CASSQGLAGGEQYF
TRBV10-3,TRBJ2-7,few,-,TGTGCCATCAGTGAGTTTAGCGGAACCTACGAGCAGTACTTC,CAISEFSGTYEQYF
TRBV14,TRBJ2-5,-,TRBD2,TGTGCCAGCAGCCCGACTAGCGGCGGGAGGACCCAGTACTTC,CASSPTSGGRTQYF
TRBV7-9,TRBJ1-2,-,-,TGTGCCAGCAGCTTAGTCAACAGGGACGATGGCTACACCTTC,CASSLVNRDDGYTF
TRBV7-3,TRBJ1-1,-,-,TGTGCCAGCAGCTCTAACTCGGGCACTGAAGCTTTCTTT,CASSSNSGTEAFF
TRBV6-5,TRBJ2-7,-,-,TGTGCCAGCAGTTACAGCGGAGCCTCAACCTACGAGCAGTACTTC,CASSYSGASTYEQYF
TRBV6-5,TRBJ1-3,-,-,TGTGCCAGCAAAGTTTACAGTGGAAACACCATATATTTT,CASKVYSGNTIYF
TRBV7-2,TRBJ2-7,-,TRBD2,TGTGCCAGCAGCTCCGGACTAGGCTCCTACGAGCAGTACTTC,CASSSGLGSYEQYF
TRBV30,TRBJ1-3,-,-,TGTGCCGGTAACGCAGGGTACTCTGGAAACACCATATATTTT,CAGNAGYSGNTIYF
TRBV29-1,TRBJ1-5,-,-,TGCAGCGTTGCGCAAGGTATGGAGCAGCCCCAGCATTTT,CSVAQGMEQPQHF
TRBV18,TRBJ2-1,-,-,TGTGCCAGCTCACCGAACAGCGACTACAATGAGCAGTTCTTC,CASSPNSDYNEQFF